This is a list of T cell receptor beta chains from one sample in a study of graft-versus-host responses after intestinal transplantation. Repertoires were generated with immunoSEQ multiplex PCR, while TCRdb's copy carries only in-frame clones and drops some. The sample records approximately 90,000 clones, about 93% being singletons. Their antigens are not known. The specimen was unstimulated CD8+ T cells sorted from spleen or lymph node cells, collected before intestinal transplant. Receptor source: a human donor who received an intestinal transplant. Each CDR3 is given with its conserved first and last residue. D genes are given only for firm matches. Some rows have no size entry. The others give once, few or many, or a class for an expanded clone.

j_gene: TRBJ1-5; len: 16; d_gene: -; v_gene: TRBV7-2; abundance: -; CDR3aa: CASSLTGGRSNQPQHF; CDR3nt: TGTGCCAGCAGCCTAACGGGGGGAAGATCGAATCAGCCCCAGCATTTT
j_gene: TRBJ2-5; len: 14; d_gene: -; v_gene: TRBV7-9; abundance: -; CDR3aa: CASSSPRFQETQYF; CDR3nt: TGTGCCAGCAGCTCCCCCAGATTCCAAGAGACCCAGTACTTC
j_gene: TRBJ1-2; len: 11; d_gene: -; v_gene: TRBV6-5; abundance: -; CDR3aa: CASGAGYGYTF; CDR3nt: TGTGCCAGCGGGGCTGGCTATGGCTACACCTTC
j_gene: TRBJ2-1; len: 15; d_gene: TRBD1; v_gene: TRBV7-3; abundance: -; CDR3aa: CASSLSGTGLDEQFF; CDR3nt: TGTGCCAGCAGCCTCTCCGGGACAGGGCTGGATGAGCAGTTCTTC
j_gene: TRBJ1-4; len: 13; d_gene: -; v_gene: TRBV27; abundance: -; CDR3aa: CASSTGLSPKLFF; CDR3nt: TGTGCCAGCAGTACGGGGCTCTCTCCAAAACTGTTTTTT
j_gene: TRBJ2-2; len: 14; d_gene: -; v_gene: TRBV6-1; abundance: -; CDR3aa: CASSLRESNGELFF; CDR3nt: TGTGCCAGCAGTTTGAGGGAGTCTAACGGGGAGCTGTTTTTT
j_gene: TRBJ2-7; len: 16; d_gene: -; v_gene: TRBV7-6; abundance: -; CDR3aa: CASSLGPATFPDEQYF; CDR3nt: TGTGCCAGCAGCTTAGGACCCGCAACCTTTCCTGACGAGCAGTACTTC
j_gene: TRBJ2-1; len: 15; d_gene: TRBD2; v_gene: TRBV9; abundance: -; CDR3aa: CASSVVASGRPEQFF; CDR3nt: TGTGCCAGCAGCGTAGTAGCTAGCGGGAGGCCTGAGCAGTTCTTC
j_gene: TRBJ2-2; len: 14; d_gene: TRBD2; v_gene: TRBV7-3; abundance: -; CDR3aa: CASSLREAPGELFF; CDR3nt: TGTGCCAGCAGCTTACGGGAGGCCCCCGGGGAGCTGTTTTTT
j_gene: TRBJ2-7; len: 14; d_gene: -; v_gene: TRBV6-4; abundance: -; CDR3aa: CASSVGTCHYEQYF; CDR3nt: TGTGCCAGCAGTGTCGGGACATGCCACTACGAGCAGTACTTC
j_gene: TRBJ2-7; len: 18; d_gene: -; v_gene: TRBV28; abundance: -; CDR3aa: CASSTTPTDRDWTYEQYF; CDR3nt: TGTGCCAGCAGTACCACCCCCACAGACAGGGACTGGACCTACGAGCAGTACTTC
j_gene: TRBJ2-2; len: 16; d_gene: -; v_gene: TRBV4-1; abundance: few; CDR3aa: CASSQVNGRNTGELFF; CDR3nt: TGCGCCAGCAGCCAAGTTAACGGCAGGAACACCGGGGAGCTGTTTTTT
j_gene: TRBJ2-7; len: 12; d_gene: TRBD1; v_gene: TRBV29-1; abundance: -; CDR3aa: CSARDSSYEQYF; CDR3nt: TGCAGCGCCCGGGACAGCTCCTACGAGCAGTACTTC
j_gene: TRBJ2-1; len: 15; d_gene: -; v_gene: TRBV19; abundance: -; CDR3aa: CASSMLLTVYHEQFF; CDR3nt: TGTGCCAGTAGTATGCTCCTGACAGTCTATCATGAGCAGTTCTTC
j_gene: TRBJ2-3; len: 15; d_gene: -; v_gene: TRBV2; abundance: -; CDR3aa: CASSDYGESTDTQYF; CDR3nt: TGTGCCAGCAGTGATTACGGGGAAAGCACAGATACGCAGTATTTT
j_gene: TRBJ2-1; len: 15; d_gene: -; v_gene: TRBV6-8; abundance: -; CDR3aa: CASSYSGFSYNEQFF; CDR3nt: TGTGCCAGCAGTTACTCGGGGTTCTCCTACAATGAGCAGTTCTTC
j_gene: TRBJ2-7; len: 15; d_gene: -; v_gene: TRBV7-6; abundance: -; CDR3aa: CASSLADDSSYEQYF; CDR3nt: TGTGCCAGCAGCTTAGCCGACGACAGTTCCTACGAGCAGTACTTC
j_gene: TRBJ2-5; len: 15; d_gene: TRBD2; v_gene: TRBV9; abundance: -; CDR3aa: CASSGTSGHQETQYF; CDR3nt: TGTGCCAGCAGCGGGACTAGCGGCCACCAAGAGACCCAGTACTTC
j_gene: TRBJ2-7; len: 13; d_gene: TRBD1; v_gene: TRBV29-1; abundance: -; CDR3aa: CSVEEDREFEQYF; CDR3nt: TGCAGCGTTGAAGAGGACAGGGAGTTCGAGCAGTACTTC
j_gene: TRBJ2-7; len: 13; d_gene: -; v_gene: TRBV7-6; abundance: few; CDR3aa: CASSLGATYEQYF; CDR3nt: TGTGCCAGCAGCTTGGGGGCAACTTACGAGCAGTACTTC
j_gene: TRBJ2-2; len: 13; d_gene: -; v_gene: TRBV6-6; abundance: -; CDR3aa: CASSYFTAGELFF; CDR3nt: TGTGCCAGCAGTTACTTTACGGCCGGGGAGCTGTTTTTT
j_gene: TRBJ1-1; len: 10; d_gene: -; v_gene: TRBV29-1; abundance: -; CDR3aa: CSVATGEAFF; CDR3nt: TGCAGCGTGGCGACGGGGGAAGCTTTCTTT
j_gene: TRBJ2-5; len: 16; d_gene: TRBD2; v_gene: TRBV10-2; abundance: -; CDR3aa: CASSEWGLAGQETQYF; CDR3nt: TGCGCCAGCAGTGAGTGGGGACTAGCGGGACAAGAGACCCAGTACTTC
j_gene: TRBJ1-1; len: 16; d_gene: -; v_gene: TRBV7-3; abundance: -; CDR3aa: CASSLIGGRGNTEAFF; CDR3nt: TGTGCCAGCAGCTTAATTGGCGGCAGGGGGAACACTGAAGCTTTCTTT
j_gene: TRBJ2-7; len: 16; d_gene: TRBD2; v_gene: TRBV7-6; abundance: -; CDR3aa: CASSLAWTSGTYEQYF; CDR3nt: TGTGCCAGCAGCTTAGCCTGGACTAGCGGGACCTACGAGCAGTACTTC
j_gene: TRBJ2-3; len: 15; d_gene: -; v_gene: TRBV6-1; abundance: -; CDR3aa: CASSEFAGGPDTQYF; CDR3nt: TGTGCCAGCAGTGAATTTGCCGGAGGACCAGATACGCAGTATTTT
j_gene: TRBJ2-4; len: 14; d_gene: -; v_gene: TRBV18; abundance: -; CDR3aa: CASSPGTYKNIQYF; CDR3nt: TGTGCCAGCTCACCCGGGACCTACAAAAACATTCAGTACTTC
j_gene: TRBJ1-5; len: 17; d_gene: TRBD1; v_gene: TRBV4-1; abundance: -; CDR3aa: CASSLVGPGGLNQPQHF; CDR3nt: TGCGCCAGCAGCCTCGTCGGCCCAGGGGGCCTCAATCAGCCCCAGCATTTT
j_gene: TRBJ2-1; len: 13; d_gene: -; v_gene: TRBV10-2; abundance: few; CDR3aa: CASSENPYNEQFF; CDR3nt: TGCGCCAGCAGTGAAAACCCATACAATGAGCAGTTCTTC
j_gene: TRBJ2-1; len: 17; d_gene: TRBD2; v_gene: TRBV30; abundance: -; CDR3aa: CAWSLLAGGRSYNEQFF; CDR3nt: TGTGCCTGGAGTTTATTAGCGGGAGGGCGCTCCTACAATGAGCAGTTCTTC
j_gene: TRBJ2-1; len: 16; d_gene: TRBD2; v_gene: TRBV9; abundance: -; CDR3aa: CASSGAGGLTYNEQFF; CDR3nt: TGTGCCAGCAGCGGAGCGGGGGGGCTTACCTACAATGAGCAGTTCTTC
j_gene: TRBJ2-1; len: 16; d_gene: -; v_gene: TRBV19; abundance: -; CDR3aa: CASRTSGTDSLNEQFF; CDR3nt: TGTGCCAGTAGAACCTCGGGGACTGATAGCTTGAATGAGCAGTTCTTC
j_gene: TRBJ2-3; len: 13; d_gene: -; v_gene: TRBV4-1; abundance: -; CDR3aa: CASSQDYQDTQYF; CDR3nt: TGCGCCAGCAGCCAAGATTACCAAGATACGCAGTATTTT
j_gene: TRBJ1-2; len: 15; d_gene: -; v_gene: TRBV29-1; abundance: once; CDR3aa: CSVELGDREYYGYTF; CDR3nt: TGCAGCGTTGAATTAGGGGACCGAGAGTACTATGGCTACACCTTC
j_gene: TRBJ2-3; len: 13; d_gene: TRBD1; v_gene: TRBV28; abundance: -; CDR3aa: CASSPDRADTQYF; CDR3nt: TGTGCCAGCAGCCCGGACAGGGCTGATACGCAGTATTTT
j_gene: TRBJ2-7; len: 14; d_gene: -; v_gene: TRBV27; abundance: -; CDR3aa: CASSSWEALYEQYF; CDR3nt: TGTGCCAGCAGTTCCTGGGAGGCTCTCTACGAGCAGTACTTC